Listed below are T cell receptor beta chains from one sample, sequenced in a study of human T cells and chemical hapten exposure. TCRdb analysed the RACE reads with MiXCR anew, one entry per CDR3 protein. The sample shows approximately 100,000 distinct CDR3 sequences, roughly 11% of them seen only once. The specimen was whole blood, collected in connection with sensitization to the hapten diphenylcyclopropenone (DPC). Source of these receptors: a woman aged 40 to 49 with alopecia areata. Some clones in this sample may be carry-over from other donors' samples. CDR3s include the opening cysteine and the closing phenylalanine or tryptophan. A D gene is named only where the DNA matches it firmly. The size of a clone is reported for some rows only, either as once, few or many, or as a class for expanded clones.

CDR3 length,V gene,clone size,D gene,J gene,CDR3 DNA,CDR3 protein
15,TRBV5-1,many,NA,TRBJ1-2,TGCGCCAGCAGCCCTGGGGTACCTCACCGGCTTGGCTACACCTTC,CASSPGVPHRLGYTF
12,TRBV15,NA,NA,TRBJ1-4,TGTGCCACCAGCAGAGTGCAGGAAAAACTGTTTTTT,CATSRVQEKLFF
12,TRBV30,many,TRBD2,TRBJ2-7,TGTGCCTGGGGGACTAGCTCCTACGAGCAGTACTTC,CAWGTSSYEQYF
16,TRBV7-3,few,NA,TRBJ1-2,TGTGCCAGCAGCTCTTCCCCTGGGACACCGCCGTATGGCTACACCTTC,CASSSSPGTPPYGYTF
16,TRBV7-2,few,NA,TRBJ2-7,TGTGCCAGCAGCCAAGACTGGACTAAAGGTTCGTACGAGCAGTACTTC,CASSQDWTKGSYEQYF
16,TRBV7-8,many,NA,TRBJ1-5,TGTGCCAGCAGCTTAGCTACAGTGAATAGCAATCAGCCCCAGCATTTT,CASSLATVNSNQPQHF
16,TRBV6-9,NA,NA,TRBJ2-5,TGTGCCAGCAGTTATTCCCAGGACTATTCAATGGAGACCCAGTACTTC,CASSYSQDYSMETQYF
14,TRBV29-1,few,NA,TRBJ1-5,TGCAGCGTCTCGACCGGGACGGGAAATCAGCCCCAGCATTTT,CSVSTGTGNQPQHF
13,TRBV20-1,few,NA,TRBJ2-3,TGCAGTGCTAGGGGCGGATTCACAGATACGCAGTATTTT,CSARGGFTDTQYF
14,TRBV27,once,TRBD1,TRBJ2-3,TGTGCCAGCAGCCGACAGGGCACCGGAGATACGCAGTATTTT,CASSRQGTGDTQYF
15,TRBV11-2,NA,TRBD1,TRBJ2-2,TGTGCCAGCAGCGAGGGGACAGGGAACACCGGGGAGCTGTTTTTT,CASSEGTGNTGELFF
15,TRBV7-8,many,TRBD1,TRBJ2-2,TGTGCCAGCAGCTCCGGGACAGGGCCGACCGGGGAGCTGTTTTTT,CASSSGTGPTGELFF
19,TRBV11-3,many,TRBD1,TRBJ2-1,TGTGCCAGCAGCCCAGGACAGGGGGCCGCAACTGGGTCCTACAATGAGCAGTTCTTC,CASSPGQGAATGSYNEQFF
16,TRBV19,many,TRBD1,TRBJ1-5,TGTGCCAGTAGTGGGGACAGGGGGCGCGTTAGTCAGCCCCAGCATTTT,CASSGDRGRVSQPQHF
11,TRBV6-5,NA,NA,TRBJ2-7,TGTGCCAGCAGTTACCTATTCGAGCAGTACTTC,CASSYLFEQYF
16,TRBV6-1,few,TRBD2,TRBJ2-7,TGTGCCAGCAGTGACAGGACTAGCGGGATGACCTACGAGCAGTACTTC,CASSDRTSGMTYEQYF
16,TRBV28,many,TRBD2,TRBJ2-3,TGTGCCAGCAGTTCCGCTAGCGGCCAGGGCACAGATACGCAGTATTTT,CASSSASGQGTDTQYF
13,TRBV6-1,many,NA,TRBJ2-7,TGTGCCACCTACCTTAGGGACGGTCTCGAGCAGTACTTC,CATYLRDGLEQYF
14,TRBV7-2,NA,NA,TRBJ2-2,TGTGCCAGCAGCTTAGTACAATACACCGGGGAGCTGTTTTTT,CASSLVQYTGELFF
16,TRBV6-2/TRBV6-3,few,NA,TRBJ2-3,TGTGCCAGCAATTCGGGGCGGAGTTCTGGCACAGATACGCAGTATTTT,CASNSGRSSGTDTQYF
13,TRBV18,NA,TRBD1,TRBJ1-5,TGTACCAGCTCACCACAGGGGGATCAGCCCCAGCATTTT,CTSSPQGDQPQHF
15,TRBV29-1,few,NA,TRBJ2-1,TGCAGCGTCCAACGACCCCTTCCCTCCTACAATGAGCAGTTCTTC,CSVQRPLPSYNEQFF
14,TRBV5-1,many,TRBD2,TRBJ2-3,TGCGCCAGCAGCCAAGGGACTACCGGAGATACGCAGTATTTT,CASSQGTTGDTQYF
18,TRBV6-2/TRBV6-3,few,NA,TRBJ1-5,TGTGCCAGCAGTAAGGACTTTGTCACGACTTTAGCACGTCAGCCCCAGCATTTT,CASSKDFVTTLARQPQHF
13,TRBV3-1,NA,NA,TRBJ1-2,TGTGCCAGTACCCCGACAGCGAACTATGGCTACACCTTC,CASTPTANYGYTF
19,TRBV4-2,NA,TRBD1,TRBJ1-2,TGTGCCAGCAGCCAAGATCGGCGGCCGGGGACAGGTTTTCGACTGGGCTACACCTTC,CASSQDRRPGTGFRLGYTF
16,TRBV29-1,NA,NA,TRBJ2-1,TGCAGCGTTGTGCAGCCGGGGGGCGCCGTCTACAATGAGCAGTTCTTC,CSVVQPGGAVYNEQFF
13,TRBV6-5,few,NA,TRBJ2-5,TGTGCCAGCAGTTACTCGGTGCAAGAGACCCAGTACTTC,CASSYSVQETQYF
17,TRBV4-3,many,TRBD1,TRBJ1-2,TGCGCCAGCAGCCGAACCACAGGGGAACCCACTAACTATGGCTACACCTTC,CASSRTTGEPTNYGYTF
14,TRBV9,few,NA,TRBJ2-7,TGTGCCAGCAGCGTAGCGGGCCACTCCTACGAGCAGTACTTC,CASSVAGHSYEQYF
15,TRBV7-9,NA,NA,TRBJ1-2,TGTGCCAGCAGGCACTCAGGGGAGGTCGGCTATGGCTACACCTTC,CASRHSGEVGYGYTF
14,TRBV4-2,NA,TRBD1,TRBJ1-1,TGTGCCAGCACCGGGACAGGGATGAACACTGAAGCTTTCTTT,CASTGTGMNTEAFF
16,TRBV20-1,NA,TRBD1,TRBJ1-2,TGCAGTGCTAGAGATTCCCGGGACAGGGGCAACTATGGCTACACCTTC,CSARDSRDRGNYGYTF
14,TRBV4-3,few,NA,TRBJ2-5,TGCGCCAGCAGCCAAGATAAGGCTGAAGAGACCCAGTACTTC,CASSQDKAEETQYF
17,TRBV5-1,many,NA,TRBJ2-2,TGCGCCAGCAGCTTGGCCCCGACAGGAGCGAACACCGGGGAGCTGTTTTTT,CASSLAPTGANTGELFF
14,TRBV12-3/TRBV12-4,many,NA,TRBJ2-2,TGTGCCAGCAGTCTATTACAGGGACGCGGGGAGCTGTTTTTT,CASSLLQGRGELFF
15,TRBV7-2,NA,TRBD1,TRBJ2-4,TGTGCCAGCAGCTCAACGGCCCAGGGGGCAAACATTCAGTACTTC,CASSSTAQGANIQYF
15,TRBV12-3/TRBV12-4,few,TRBD2,TRBJ2-3,TGTGCCAGCAGTTTAGGGCGGGGGGGCCTAGATACGCAGTATTTT,CASSLGRGGLDTQYF
15,TRBV30,NA,TRBD1,TRBJ1-2,TGTGCCTGGAGTCAGACCGGGACAGGGGTTAGTGGCTACACCTTC,CAWSQTGTGVSGYTF
14,TRBV12-3/TRBV12-4,NA,TRBD1,TRBJ1-5,TGTGCCAGCAGTTTGCGACAGGGTAATCAGCCCCAGCATTTT,CASSLRQGNQPQHF
18,TRBV4-3,few,NA,TRBJ2-5,TGCGCCAGCAGCCAAGATCGGGGTAGCGGAACGTACCAAGAGACCCAGTACTTC,CASSQDRGSGTYQETQYF
14,TRBV18,many,TRBD2,TRBJ2-2,TGTGCCAGCTCACCGCCCGGGAGGACCGGGGAGCTGTTTTTT,CASSPPGRTGELFF
16,TRBV19,few,NA,TRBJ2-1,TGTGCCAGTACCGGACTTCAACCAGATTCCTACAATGAGCAGTTCTTC,CASTGLQPDSYNEQFF
13,TRBV11-2,NA,TRBD1,TRBJ1-5,TGTGCCAGCAGCTTAGCGCCGGGACAGTCCCAGCATTTT,CASSLAPGQSQHF
11,TRBV7-9,NA,NA,TRBJ2-1,TGTGCCAGCAGCTTAGCCGATGAGCAGTTCTTC,CASSLADEQFF
17,TRBV11-2,once,TRBD2,TRBJ2-1,TGTGCCAGCAGCTTAGTTCTAGCGGTAGCTTCCTACAATGAGCAGTTCTTC,CASSLVLAVASYNEQFF
15,TRBV10-3,many,NA,TRBJ2-1,TGTGCCATCAGGCCGCGGGACAGCTCCTACAATGAGCAGTTCTTC,CAIRPRDSSYNEQFF
16,TRBV9,few,TRBD1,TRBJ2-3,TGTGCCAGCAGCGTGGGACAGGGGCTTAGCACAGATACGCAGTATTTT,CASSVGQGLSTDTQYF
15,TRBV5-1,NA,TRBD2,TRBJ2-1,TGCGCCAGCAGCATATCTAGCGGGGTCTACAAAGAGCAGTTCTTC,CASSISSGVYKEQFF